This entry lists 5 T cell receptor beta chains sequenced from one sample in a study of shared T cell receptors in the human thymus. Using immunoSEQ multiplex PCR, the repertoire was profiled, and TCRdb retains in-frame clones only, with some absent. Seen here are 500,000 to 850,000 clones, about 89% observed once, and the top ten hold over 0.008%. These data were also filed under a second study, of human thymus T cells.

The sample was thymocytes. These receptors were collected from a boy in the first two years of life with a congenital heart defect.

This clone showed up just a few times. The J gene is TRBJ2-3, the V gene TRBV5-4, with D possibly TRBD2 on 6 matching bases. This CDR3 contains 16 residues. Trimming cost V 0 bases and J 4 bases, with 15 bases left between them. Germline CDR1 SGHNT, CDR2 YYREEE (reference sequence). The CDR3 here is CASSLVGGRRADTQYF. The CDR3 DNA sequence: TGTGCCAGCAGCTTGGTCGGTGGGAGGAGGGCAGATACGCAGTATTTT. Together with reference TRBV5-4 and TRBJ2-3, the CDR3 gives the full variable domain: ETGVTQSPTHLIKTRGQQVTLRCSSQSGHNTVSWYQQALGQGPQFIFQYYREEENGRGNFPPRFSGLQFPNYSSELNVNALELDDSALYLCASSLVGGRRADTQYFGPGTRLTVL.

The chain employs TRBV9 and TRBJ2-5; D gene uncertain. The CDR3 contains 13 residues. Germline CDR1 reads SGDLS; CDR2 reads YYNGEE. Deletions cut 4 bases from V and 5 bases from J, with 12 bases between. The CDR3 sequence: CASSPSGDETQYF. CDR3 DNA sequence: TGTGCCAGCAGCCCCTCAGGTGATGAGACCCAGTACTTC. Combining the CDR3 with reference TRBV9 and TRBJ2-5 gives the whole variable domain DSGVTQTPKHLITATGQRVTLRCSPRSGDLSVYWYQQSLDQGLQFLIQYYNGEERAKGNILERFSAQQFPDLHSELNLSSLELGDSALYFCASSPSGDETQYFGPGTRLLVL.

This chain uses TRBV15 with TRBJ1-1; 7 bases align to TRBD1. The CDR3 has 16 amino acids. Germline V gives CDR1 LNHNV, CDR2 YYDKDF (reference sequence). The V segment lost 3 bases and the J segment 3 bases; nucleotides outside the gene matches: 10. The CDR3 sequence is CATSSGDRDGDTEAFF. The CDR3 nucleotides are TGTGCCACCAGCAGCGGTGACAGGGACGGTGACACTGAAGCTTTCTTT.

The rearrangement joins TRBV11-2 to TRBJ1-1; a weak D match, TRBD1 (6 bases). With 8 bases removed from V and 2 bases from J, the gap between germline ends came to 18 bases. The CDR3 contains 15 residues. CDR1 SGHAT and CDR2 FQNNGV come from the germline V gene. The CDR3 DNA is TGTGCCAGCGAACGAGAGCAGGGGACAAACACTGAAGCTTTCTTT. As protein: CASEREQGTNTEAFF.

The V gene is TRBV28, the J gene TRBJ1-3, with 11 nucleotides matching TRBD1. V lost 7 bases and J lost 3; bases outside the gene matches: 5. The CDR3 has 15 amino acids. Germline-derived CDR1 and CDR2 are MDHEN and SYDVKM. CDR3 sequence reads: CASTRDRGIGNTIYF. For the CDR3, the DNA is TGTGCCAGCACCCGGGACAGGGGGATTGGAAACACCATATATTTT.